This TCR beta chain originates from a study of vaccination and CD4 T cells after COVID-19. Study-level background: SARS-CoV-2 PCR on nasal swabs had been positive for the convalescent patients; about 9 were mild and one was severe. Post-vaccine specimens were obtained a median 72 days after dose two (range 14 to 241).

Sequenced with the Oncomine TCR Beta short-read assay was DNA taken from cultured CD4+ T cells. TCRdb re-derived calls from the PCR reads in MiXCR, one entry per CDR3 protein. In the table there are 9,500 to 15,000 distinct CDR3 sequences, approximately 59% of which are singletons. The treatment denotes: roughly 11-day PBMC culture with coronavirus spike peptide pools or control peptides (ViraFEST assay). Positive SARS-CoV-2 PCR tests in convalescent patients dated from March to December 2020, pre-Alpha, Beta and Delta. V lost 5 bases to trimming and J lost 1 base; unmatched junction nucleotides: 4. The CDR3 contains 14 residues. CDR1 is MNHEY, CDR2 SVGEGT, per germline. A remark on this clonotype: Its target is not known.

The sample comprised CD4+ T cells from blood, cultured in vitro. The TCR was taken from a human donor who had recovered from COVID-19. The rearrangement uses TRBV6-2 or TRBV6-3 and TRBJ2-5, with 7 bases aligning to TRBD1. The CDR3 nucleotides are TGTGCCAGCAGTCCTGACAGGGCCCAAGAGACCCAGTACTTC. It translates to CASSPDRAQETQYF.